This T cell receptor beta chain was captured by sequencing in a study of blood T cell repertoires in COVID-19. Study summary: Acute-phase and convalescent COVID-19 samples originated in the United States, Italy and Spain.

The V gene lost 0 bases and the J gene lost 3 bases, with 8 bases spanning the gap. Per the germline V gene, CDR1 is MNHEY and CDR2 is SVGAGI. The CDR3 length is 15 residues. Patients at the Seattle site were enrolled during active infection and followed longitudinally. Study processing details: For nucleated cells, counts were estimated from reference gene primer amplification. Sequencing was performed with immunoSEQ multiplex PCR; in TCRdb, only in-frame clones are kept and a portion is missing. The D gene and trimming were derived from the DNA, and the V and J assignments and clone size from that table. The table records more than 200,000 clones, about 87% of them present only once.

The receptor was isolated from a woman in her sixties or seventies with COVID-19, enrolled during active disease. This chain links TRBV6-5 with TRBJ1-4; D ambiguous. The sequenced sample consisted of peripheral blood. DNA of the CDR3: TGTGCCAGCAGTTACTCCCAGCGGGCTAATGAAAAACTGTTTTTT. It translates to CASSYSQRANEKLFF.